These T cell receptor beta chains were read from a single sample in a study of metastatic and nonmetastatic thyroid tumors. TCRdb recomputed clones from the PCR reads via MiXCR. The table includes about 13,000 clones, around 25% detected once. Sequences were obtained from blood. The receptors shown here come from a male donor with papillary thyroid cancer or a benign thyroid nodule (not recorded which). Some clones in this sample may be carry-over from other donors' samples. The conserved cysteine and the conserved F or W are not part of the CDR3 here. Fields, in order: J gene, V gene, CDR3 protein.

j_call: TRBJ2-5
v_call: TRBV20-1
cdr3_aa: SAATGRERYQETQY

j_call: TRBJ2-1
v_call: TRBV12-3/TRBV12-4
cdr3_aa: ASSFGYNEQF

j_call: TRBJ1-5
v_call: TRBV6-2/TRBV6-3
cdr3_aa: ASSLGQGVQPHH

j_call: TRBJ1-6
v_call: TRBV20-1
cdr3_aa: SATPGQGNSPLH

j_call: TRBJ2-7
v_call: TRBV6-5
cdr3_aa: ASSYSPAGAYEQY

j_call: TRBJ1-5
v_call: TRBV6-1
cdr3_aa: ASGKDRASNQPQH

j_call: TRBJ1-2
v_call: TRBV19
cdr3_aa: ASSHMTLRGPSNYGYT

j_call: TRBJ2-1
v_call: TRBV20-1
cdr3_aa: SARSETSGTYNEQF

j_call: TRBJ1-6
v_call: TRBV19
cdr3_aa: ASTDRGLSYNSPLH

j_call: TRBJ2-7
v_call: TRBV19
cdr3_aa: ASSPGWGTFYEQY

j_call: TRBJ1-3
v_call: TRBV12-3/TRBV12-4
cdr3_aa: ASSRQGARGNTIY

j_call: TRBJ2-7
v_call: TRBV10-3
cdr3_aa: AIGYSGESHEQY

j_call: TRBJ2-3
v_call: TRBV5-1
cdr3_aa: ASSLYGTGASDTQY

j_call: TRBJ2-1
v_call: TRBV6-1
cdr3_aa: ASNPQEGGYNEQF

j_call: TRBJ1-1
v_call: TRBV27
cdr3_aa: ASSLRDRVSTEAF

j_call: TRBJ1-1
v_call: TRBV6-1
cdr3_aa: ASSETLEGDTEAF

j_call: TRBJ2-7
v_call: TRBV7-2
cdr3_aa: ASSLAPREYYEQY

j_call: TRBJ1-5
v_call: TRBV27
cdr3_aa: ATKPSGTSANQPQH

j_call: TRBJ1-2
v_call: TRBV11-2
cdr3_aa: ASSIRGIDYGYT

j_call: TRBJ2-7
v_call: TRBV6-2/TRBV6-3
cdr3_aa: ASSYSYGQSSYEQY

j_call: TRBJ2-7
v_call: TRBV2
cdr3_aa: ASRQRRLADYEQY

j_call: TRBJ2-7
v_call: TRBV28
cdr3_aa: ASHDSGLYSYEQY

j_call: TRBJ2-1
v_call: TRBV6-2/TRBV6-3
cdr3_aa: ASSWGQGSYNEQF

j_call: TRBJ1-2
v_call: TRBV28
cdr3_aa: ASSYPGASGGYT

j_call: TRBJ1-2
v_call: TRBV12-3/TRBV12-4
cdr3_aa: ASSPDTTNYGYT

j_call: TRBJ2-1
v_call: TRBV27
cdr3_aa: ASTFPLAGGVGSYNEQF

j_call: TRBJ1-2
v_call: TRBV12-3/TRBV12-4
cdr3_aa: ASSGTANYGYT

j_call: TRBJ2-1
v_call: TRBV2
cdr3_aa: ASRREPYNEQF

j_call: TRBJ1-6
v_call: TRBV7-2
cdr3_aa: ASSTGQGGSPLH

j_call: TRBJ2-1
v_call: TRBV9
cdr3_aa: ASSPYQLGSEQF

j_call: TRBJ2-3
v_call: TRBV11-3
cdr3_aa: ASSHRDDPYTQY

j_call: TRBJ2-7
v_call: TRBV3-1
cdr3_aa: ASSPRGQGDEQY

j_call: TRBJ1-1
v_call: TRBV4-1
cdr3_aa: ASSQEPGTLNTEAF

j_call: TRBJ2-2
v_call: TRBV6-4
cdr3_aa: ASSDVKAGELF

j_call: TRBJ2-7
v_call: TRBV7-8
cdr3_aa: ASSLLTSGEQY